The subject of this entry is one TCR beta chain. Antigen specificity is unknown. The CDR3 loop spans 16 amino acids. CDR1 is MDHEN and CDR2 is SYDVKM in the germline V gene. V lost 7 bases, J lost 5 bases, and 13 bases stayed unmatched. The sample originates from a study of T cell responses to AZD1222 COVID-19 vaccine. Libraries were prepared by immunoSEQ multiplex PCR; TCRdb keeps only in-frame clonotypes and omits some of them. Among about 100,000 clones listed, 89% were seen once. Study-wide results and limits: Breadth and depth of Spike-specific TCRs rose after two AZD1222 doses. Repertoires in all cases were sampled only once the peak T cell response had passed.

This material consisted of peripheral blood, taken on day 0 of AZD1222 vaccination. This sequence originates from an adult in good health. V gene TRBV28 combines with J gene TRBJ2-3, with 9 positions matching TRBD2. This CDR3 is CASTLGASGIVDTQYF. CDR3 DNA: TGTGCCAGCACACTAGGGGCTAGCGGGATTGTAGATACGCAGTATTTT. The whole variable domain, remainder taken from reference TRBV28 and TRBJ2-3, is DVKVTQSSRYLVKRTGEKVFLECVQDMDHENMFWYRQDPGLGLRLIYFSYDVKMKEKGDIPEGYSVSREKKERFSLILESASTNQTSMYLCASTLGASGIVDTQYFGPGTRLTVL.